This T cell receptor beta chain stems from a study of blood T cell repertoires in COVID-19. Study at large: Both acute and convalescent COVID-19 samples were obtained from the United States, Italy and Spain. Sources were T cells, B-cell-depleted T cells, or PBMCs; the material itself was cDNA or gDNA.

Original handling: Reference gene primer amplification gave nucleated cell count estimates. The protocol was immunoSEQ multiplex PCR, while the TCRdb copy is restricted to in-frame clones and leaves out a portion. The DNA gave D and trimming, while V, J and clone size come from that table. The sample consists of about 160,000 clones, 87% of them appearing once. The germline gives CDR1 LNHDA, CDR2 SQIVND (reference sequence). The CDR3 length is 16 residues. The J segment lost 5 bases and the V segment lost 5 bases, leaving 9 bases of the junction unmatched. The receptor's source is a woman aged 55-70 years with active or convalescent COVID-19. The chain is built from TRBV19 and TRBJ1-6; 7 positions match TRBD1. Sequenced: peripheral blood. The CDR3 protein is CASSDQTGKNNSPLHF. The CDR3 nucleotides read TGTGCCAGTAGTGACCAGACAGGGAAAAATAATTCACCCCTCCACTTT.